These 19 T cell receptor beta chains originate from one sample sequenced in a study of blood T cell repertoires in COVID-19. Using immunoSEQ multiplex PCR, the repertoire was profiled, and TCRdb retains in-frame clones only, with some absent. The repertoire consists of about 74,000 clones, with 70% to 80% occurring once and the leading ten covering 20% to 25%. Specimen: peripheral blood. Receptor source: a man aged 65-85 years with acute or convalescent COVID-19.

The V and J genes are TRBV25-1 and TRBJ1-6; D might be TRBD1 (6 bases). The germline CDR1 and CDR2 sequences are MGHDK and SYGVNS. With 3 bases removed from V and 5 bases from J, the gap between germline ends came to 11 bases. The CDR3 spans 15 residues. In DNA, the CDR3 is TGTGCCAGCAGTGACCCCCGGACAGATAATTCACCCCTCCACTTT. Amino acids: CASSDPRTDNSPLHF.

This CDR3 is CAISESTQPDTQYF. The CDR3, as DNA: TGTGCCATCAGTGAGTCGACTCAGCCAGATACGCAGTATTTT. The chain recombines TRBV10-3 with TRBJ2-3; D gene ambiguous. The CDR3 consists of 14 residues. Per the germline V gene, CDR1 is ENHRY and CDR2 is SYGVKD. Trimming pared 0 bases from V and 4 bases from J, leaving 8 bases between.

The rearrangement joins TRBV29-1 to TRBJ1-1; 9 bases fit TRBD1. The CDR3 runs to 14 residues. The trim removed 5 bases at V and 5 bases at J, leaving 9 bases unmatched. The germline V gene has CDR1 SQVTM and CDR2 ANQGSEA. The CDR3 here is CSVPNRGQGTEAFF. CDR3 DNA sequence: TGCAGCGTTCCCAACCGGGGACAGGGAACTGAAGCTTTCTTT.

The genes are TRBV7-8 and TRBJ1-3; TRBD1 might be the D (5 bases). V was cut by 4 bases and J by 4 bases, with 11 bases left in between. Germline CDR1 SGHVS, CDR2 FQNEAQ. This CDR3 contains 14 residues. As DNA, the CDR3 is TGTGCCAGCAGCTCGGGACTGCGGGGAAACACCATATATTTT. The encoded protein is CASSSGLRGNTIYF.

A few counts support this clone. This sequence joins TRBV10-3 and TRBJ2-1, with TRBD1 matching 9 bases. The junction had 5 bases not matched to a gene; V was cut back by 6 bases and J by 5 bases. Germline V gives CDR1 ENHRY, CDR2 SYGVKD. CDR3 length: 14 amino acids. CDR3 in amino acids: CAIRPGQGNNEQFF. The DNA for the CDR3 is TGTGCCATCAGACCGGGACAGGGTAACAATGAGCAGTTCTTC.

This chain links TRBV7-8 with TRBJ2-2; weak D call: TRBD2 (5 bases). This CDR3 contains 14 residues. The V gene's germline CDR1 is SGHVS and CDR2 FQNEAQ. V was pared by 2 bases and J by 1 base, with 5 bases between. CDR3 sequence: CASSLSGNTGELFF. The CDR3 nucleotides are TGTGCCAGCAGCTTAAGCGGGAACACCGGGGAGCTGTTTTTT.

This clone has only a few counts. The rearrangement uses TRBV11-2 and TRBJ2-3; 8 bases fit TRBD1. The J segment lost 2 bases and the V segment lost 7 bases, leaving 11 bases of the junction unmatched. The length of the CDR3 is 16 residues. The germline gives CDR1 SGHAT, CDR2 FQNNGV. The CDR3 coding sequence is TGTGCCAGCATCCTCGGACAGGGTGGTCCCACAGATACGCAGTATTTT. Its translation: CASILGQGGPTDTQYF.

The rearrangement joins TRBV29-1 to TRBJ1-2; 12 nucleotides agree with TRBD1. V lost 6 bases, J lost 8 bases, and 10 bases stayed unmatched. The germline V gene has CDR1 SQVTM and CDR2 ANQGSEA. The CDR3 is made up of 14 amino acids. This chain's CDR3 is CSVGPGQGAAGYTF. In DNA, the CDR3 is TGCAGCGTGGGACCGGGACAGGGGGCGGCGGGCTACACCTTC.

This chain uses TRBV18 with TRBJ2-7, with 8 bases that match TRBD1. With V trimmed by 4 bases and J by 2 bases, 7 bases remained unmatched. CDR1 KGHSH and CDR2 LQKENI come from the germline V gene. This CDR3 comprises 15 residues. The CDR3, as DNA: TGTGCCAGCTCACTTCTCCAGGGGGCCCCCTACGAGCAGTACTTC. It codes for CASSLLQGAPYEQYF. The full variable domain, completed using reference TRBV18 and TRBJ2-7, is NAGVMQNPRHLVRRRGQEARLRCSPMKGHSHVYWYRQLPEEGLKFMVYLQKENIIDESGMPKERFSAEFPKEGPSILRIQQVVRGDSAAYFCASSLLQGAPYEQYFGPGTRLTVT.

The genes are TRBV18 and TRBJ2-7; D is unclear. Per the germline V gene, CDR1 is KGHSH and CDR2 is LQKENI. The CDR3 runs to 15 residues. Between the trimmed V and J ends, which lost 4 bases and 3 bases, there was a span of 16 bases. CDR3 protein: CASSLTETRYYEQYF. In DNA form, the CDR3 reads TGTGCCAGCTCACTGACCGAGACAAGATACTACGAGCAGTACTTC.

This chain links TRBV7-2 with TRBJ2-3; 14 bases are shared with TRBD2. The CDR3 is 17 amino acids. In germline, CDR1 is SGHTA, CDR2 FQGNSA. The V segment lost 1 base and the J segment 6 bases; nucleotides outside the gene matches: 6. The chain's CDR3 is CASSLVTSGRAVDTQYF. The CDR3 DNA reads as TGTGCCAGCAGCTTAGTGACTAGCGGGAGGGCAGTTGATACGCAGTATTTT.

The chain is built from TRBV24-1 and TRBJ2-1; tentative D call: TRBD2 (6 bases). Germline V gives CDR1 KGHDR, CDR2 SFDVKD. V lost 5 bases and J lost 9, with 16 bases in between. This CDR3 has 14 residues. The CDR3 coding sequence is TGTGCCACCAGTGCGCCCACAGGAGCGGGTGAGCAGTTCTTC. Translation gives CATSAPTGAGEQFF.

V gene TRBV12-5 combines with J gene TRBJ2-5, with 7 bases that match TRBD1. The V and J ends lost 1 base and 4 bases, in that order; junction bases with no gene match: 6. This CDR3 region has 15 residues. The germline V gene encodes CDR1 LGHNT and CDR2 FRNRAP. CDR3 in amino acids: CASGLGQGFRETQYF. The CDR3 region has the DNA TGTGCTAGTGGTTTGGGACAGGGTTTTCGAGAGACCCAGTACTTC.

The rearrangement joins TRBV3-1 (or the pseudogene TRBV3-2) to TRBJ2-1; the match to TRBD1 covers 7 bases. The germline gives CDR1 LGHDT, CDR2 YNNKEL (reference sequence). Trimming at V came to 4 bases and at J to 1 base, leaving 4 bases not matched to a gene. The CDR3 consists of 15 residues. This CDR3 reads CASSPVRGSYNEQFF. DNA of the CDR3: TGTGCCAGCAGCCCGGTCAGGGGGTCCTACAATGAGCAGTTCTTC.

The V gene is TRBV12-5, the J gene TRBJ2-5; D is unresolved. Germline loops: CDR1 LGHNT, CDR2 FRNRAP. Trimming removed 1 base from V and 4 bases from J, with 4 bases in between. The CDR3 loop spans 12 amino acids. CDR3 in amino acids: CASGLGPETQYF. The CDR3 DNA reads as TGTGCTAGTGGTTTGGGGCCAGAGACCCAGTACTTC. The entire variable domain, with the rest obtained from reference TRBV12-5 and TRBJ2-5, is as follows: DARVTQTPRHKVTEMGQEVTMRCQPILGHNTVFWYRQTMMQGLELLAYFRNRAPLDDSGMPKDRFSAEMPDATLATLKIQPSEPRDSAVYFCASGLGPETQYFGPGTRLLVL.

CDR3 in amino acids: CASSEEGRGPSYNEQFF. The CDR3 nucleotides are TGTGCCAGCAGTGAGGAGGGCCGGGGACCCTCCTACAATGAGCAGTTCTTC. The rearrangement joins TRBV6-1 to TRBJ2-1, with a weak D call TRBD2 (6 bases). The CDR3 has 17 amino acids. In germline, CDR1 is MNHNS, CDR2 SASEGT. The V and J ends lost 3 bases and 0 bases respectively, with 15 bases between them.

Comments on this clone: One end of the junction does not line up with germline, which may come from a read error. The chain joins TRBV7-2 to TRBJ2-1; 7 bases map to TRBD2. The V gene's germline CDR1 is SGHTA and CDR2 FQGNSA. CDR3 length: 15 residues. The CDR3 region has the DNA TGTGCCAGCACCTTAGGATTAGCGGGTTACAATGAGCAGTTCTTC. Translation: CASTLGLAGYNEQFF.

This chain joins TRBV7-2 and TRBJ2-3, with 7 bases aligning to TRBD2. CDR3 length: 14 amino acids. V shed 5 bases and J 1 base; nucleotides not matched to a gene: 3. CDR1 and CDR2 from the germline V gene are SGHTA and FQGNSA. Written as DNA, the CDR3 is TGTGCCAGCAGCCGGGACTATGGCACAGATACGCAGTATTTT. Residues: CASSRDYGTDTQYF.

The genes are TRBV19 and TRBJ2-2; D perhaps matches TRBD2 (6 bases). Trimming took 0 bases from V and 5 from J, leaving 28 bases between them. CDR3 length: 21 amino acids. From germline, CDR1 is LNHDA and CDR2 SQIVND (reference sequence). The CDR3 DNA reads as TGTGCCAGTAGTATAGAACATGATTTCTGGGGAGGAGGACTTTCGACCGGGGAGCTGTTTTTT. The encoded protein is CASSIEHDFWGGGLSTGELFF.